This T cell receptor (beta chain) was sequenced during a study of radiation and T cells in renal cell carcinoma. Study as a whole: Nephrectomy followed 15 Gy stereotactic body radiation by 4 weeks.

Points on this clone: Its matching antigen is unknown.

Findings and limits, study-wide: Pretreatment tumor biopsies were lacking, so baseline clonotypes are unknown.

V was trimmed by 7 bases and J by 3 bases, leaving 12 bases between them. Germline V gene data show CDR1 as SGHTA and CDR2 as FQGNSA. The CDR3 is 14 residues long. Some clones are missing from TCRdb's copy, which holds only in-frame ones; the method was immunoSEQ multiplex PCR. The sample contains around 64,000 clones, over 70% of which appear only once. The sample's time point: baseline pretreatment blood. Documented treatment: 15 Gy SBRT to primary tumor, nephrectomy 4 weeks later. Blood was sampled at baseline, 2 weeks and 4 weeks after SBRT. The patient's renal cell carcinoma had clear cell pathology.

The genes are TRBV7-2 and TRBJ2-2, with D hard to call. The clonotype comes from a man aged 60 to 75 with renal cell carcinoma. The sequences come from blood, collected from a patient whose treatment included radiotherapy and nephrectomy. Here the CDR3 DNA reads TGTGCCAGCACCTTTAGAGCTGACACCGGGGAGCTGTTTTTT. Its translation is CASTFRADTGELFF. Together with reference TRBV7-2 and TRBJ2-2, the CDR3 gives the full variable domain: GAGVSQSPSNKVTEKGKDVELRCDPISGHTALYWYRQSLGQGLEFLIYFQGNSAPDKSGLPSDRFSAERTGGSVSTLTIQRTQQEDSAVYLCASTFRADTGELFFGEGSRLTVL.